The T cell receptor beta chain described here comes from a study of cytomegalovirus exposure and HLA in healthy donors. The PCR contained 60 Vbeta and 13 Jbeta primers. TCRdb's copy holds only in-frame clones and misses some; the assay was immunoSEQ multiplex PCR. The profile shows roughly 66,000 clones, roughly 68% of them singletons. This clone was seen a few times. There are 14 residues in the CDR3. Looked up from germline, CDR1 is LGHNA and CDR2 is YNFKEQ. Trimming cost V 3 bases and J 2 bases, with 9 bases left between them. The V call is TRBV4-2, the J call TRBJ2-3; the D gene is possibly TRBD1 (6 bases). The source of this sequence is a woman aged 50 to 60 in good health and CMV-seronegative. Sequenced material: PBMCs. The CDR3: CASSQGHLTDTQYF. CDR3 DNA sequence: TGTGCCAGCAGCCAGGGACATCTCACAGATACGCAGTATTTT.